This TCR beta chain is drawn from a study of T cells in Graves' hyperthyroidism and ophthalmopathy. Study-wide findings and caveats: Clonotypes that were expanded in thyroid above 0.001 mostly appeared in blood too.

TCR beta CDR3 sequences were amplified from RNA transcripts. The HTBI primer set served for first-round RT-PCR of the TCR CDR3. MiXCR, run by TCRdb on the multiplex PCR reads, gives a single entry per CDR3 protein. The sample comprises fewer than 500,000 distinct CDR3 sequences, around an eighth of which are singletons, and more than 20% rests with the top ten. CDR3 length equals 15 residues. Trimming removed 2 bases at V and 2 bases at J, with 8 bases between. Germline CDR1 reads SGHKS; CDR2 reads YYEKEE (reference sequence). This clonotype was observed many times. The target antigen is unknown. Clinical symptoms, serum thyroxine and TRAb, thyroid ultrasound and orbital computed tomography were used for the diagnoses. It was at first hyperthyroidism diagnosis, before any ophthalmopathy symptoms, that the blood sample was taken.

The J gene is TRBJ1-6, the V gene TRBV5-5, with a weak D call TRBD1 (6 bases). This TCR came from a young man with Graves' hyperthyroidism that later progressed to Graves' ophthalmopathy. The source material was blood. CDR3 protein: CASSFQGTYNSPLHF. As DNA, the CDR3 is TGTGCCAGCAGCTTCCAGGGGACCTATAATTCACCCCTCCACTTT.